The 26 T cell receptor beta chains below come from one sample, sequenced in a study of blood T cell repertoires in COVID-19. Produced via immunoSEQ multiplex PCR; TCRdb's table is partial and in-frame only. This table holds about 300,000 clones, about nine tenths found once. The material sequenced was peripheral blood. These receptors were taken from a woman between 25 and 40 years old with COVID-19, enrolled during active disease.

This rearrangement joins TRBV5-5 to TRBJ2-7, with D possibly TRBD1 on 5 matching bases. CDR1 is SGHKS and CDR2 is YYEKEE in the germline V gene (reference sequence). V was pared by 3 bases and J by 3 bases, with 10 bases between. The CDR3 has 13 amino acids. The CDR3 reads CASSSLDSYEQYV. The CDR3, as DNA: TGTGCCAGCAGCTCCCTAGACAGCTACGAGCAGTACGTC.

The CDR3 here is CASSPGGGVTDTQYF. The CDR3 DNA reads as TGCGCCAGCAGCCCGGGCGGGGGAGTAACAGATACGCAGTATTTT. V gene TRBV5-1 combines with J gene TRBJ2-3; 7 bases are shared with TRBD2. Germline assignment: CDR1 SGHRS and CDR2 YFSETQ. V shed 4 bases and J 3 bases; nucleotides not matched to a gene: 8. There are 15 residues in the CDR3.

The chain recombines TRBV6-1 with TRBJ2-1; TRBD2 aligns across 12 bases. Germline V CDR1 and CDR2: MNHNS, SASEGT. The CDR3 sequence is 19 residues long. The V gene end was trimmed by 1 base and the J gene end by 6 bases; junction bases not matched to a gene: 13. CDR3 region: CASSEVLPLLAGGGNEQFF. The CDR3 nucleotides are TGTGCCAGCAGTGAAGTCCTACCCCTACTAGCGGGGGGTGGCAATGAGCAGTTCTTC.

This rearrangement joins TRBV19 to TRBJ1-2; the D is unclear. Deletions cut 7 bases from V and 3 bases from J, with 18 bases between. Germline CDR1 is LNHDA and CDR2 is SQIVND (reference sequence). CDR3 length equals 15 residues. The CDR3 coding sequence is TGTGCCAGTAACTCACCGGGAGGATATGACTATGGCTACACCTTC. Its protein is CASNSPGGYDYGYTF.

This clone was seen just once. The rearrangement links TRBV7-9 to TRBJ2-1; D is possibly TRBD1 (6 bases). The CDR3 runs 15 residues. Looked up from germline, CDR1 is SEHNR and CDR2 is FQNEAQ (reference sequence). V lost 1 base and J lost 5, with 12 bases in between. CDR3 sequence: CASSLEQGPNNEQFF. The CDR3, as DNA: TGTGCCAGCAGCTTAGAACAGGGCCCCAACAATGAGCAGTTCTTC.

The chain carries TRBV6-5 and TRBJ1-2; 7 bases line up with TRBD1. Per the germline V gene, CDR1 is MNHEY and CDR2 is SVGAGI. This CDR3 spans 12 amino acids. V trimming: 7 bases; J trimming: 7 bases; junction bases outside the gene matches: 6. The CDR3 here is CASTSDRAGYTF. The CDR3 nucleotides are TGTGCCAGCACCTCAGACAGGGCTGGCTACACCTTC.

This rearrangement joins TRBV6-5 to TRBJ1-6, with no clear D. Germline CDR1 MNHEY, CDR2 SVGAGI. V lost 2 bases and J 6 bases, leaving 14 bases between the germline ends. The CDR3 length is 16 residues. This chain's CDR3 is CASSYKGGPFNSPLHF. The CDR3 DNA reads as TGTGCCAGCAGTTACAAGGGCGGGCCCTTTAATTCACCCCTCCACTTT.

The gene calls are TRBV4-1 and TRBJ1-6; weak D call: TRBD1 (5 bases). This CDR3 spans 11 amino acids. The ends were cut back, 1 base at V and 18 bases at J, with 10 bases in the middle. Germline V gene sequence: CDR1 MGHRA, CDR2 YSYEKL. The CDR3 coding sequence is TGCGCCAGCAGCCAAGGAGGGGAGGCCCACTTT. Translating gives CASSQGGEAHF.

This rearrangement joins TRBV30 to TRBJ2-7, with 12 bases identical to TRBD2. The germline gives CDR1 GTSNPN, CDR2 SVGIG (reference sequence). The length of the CDR3 is 14 residues. The V segment lost 0 bases and the J segment 6 bases; nucleotides outside the gene matches: 3. The CDR3 DNA follows: TGTGCCTGGAGTGTTGGGACTAGCGGGTTCGAGCAGTACTTC. The encoded protein is CAWSVGTSGFEQYF.

This chain connects TRBV20-1 to TRBJ1-1, with D perhaps TRBD1 (6 bases). The V gene's germline CDR1 is DFQATT and CDR2 SNEGSKA (reference sequence). Trimming shortened V by 3 bases and J by 8 bases, and 13 bases separated the two germline ends. CDR3 size: 12 residues. This CDR3 is CSASWGTSEAFF. CDR3 DNA sequence: TGCAGTGCTAGTTGGGGGACATCCGAAGCTTTCTTT.

This chain joins TRBV7-2 and TRBJ1-5, with a possible D match to TRBD1 (5 bases). Per germline, CDR1 SGHTA and CDR2 FQGNSA. Trimming took 0 bases from V and 4 from J, leaving 10 bases between them. The CDR3 consists of 15 residues. CDR3 bases: TGTGCCAGCAGCTTAGCGATCGCAGGGAATCAGCCCCAGCATTTT. Protein product: CASSLAIAGNQPQHF.

This clone came up a few times. The chain is built from TRBV10-3 and TRBJ1-5; D is perhaps TRBD1 (5 bases). The CDR3 runs to 14 residues. Germline CDR1 and CDR2: ENHRY and SYGVKD. The germline V and J ends were trimmed by 6 bases and 2 bases, with 11 bases remaining between them. CDR3 residues: CAIRPGLGNQPQHF. The DNA for the CDR3 is TGTGCCATCAGACCGGGACTGGGCAATCAGCCCCAGCATTTT.

The chain links TRBV15 to TRBJ2-5; the match to TRBD1 covers 7 bases. V was pared by 3 bases and J by 5 bases, with 3 bases of the junction left unmatched. Germline CDR1 is LNHNV and CDR2 is YYDKDF (reference sequence). CDR3 length: 13 amino acids. CDR3 in DNA: TGTGCCACCAGCAGGGACAGGATGGAGACCCAGTACTTC. It translates to CATSRDRMETQYF.

V usage is TRBV29-1 and J usage is TRBJ2-2; 7 bases align to TRBD1. CDR1 and CDR2 (germline): SQVTM, ANQGSEA. V was clipped by 6 bases and J by 2 bases; unmatched bases: 3. The CDR3 extends over 13 amino acids. This CDR3 reads CSVRDSNTGELFF. In nucleotides, the CDR3 is TGCAGCGTCCGGGACAGCAACACCGGGGAGCTGTTTTTT.

The chain couples TRBV14 to TRBJ1-1; D not certain. Trimming shortened V by 8 bases and J by 1 base, and 11 bases separated the two germline ends. The CDR3 is 13 amino acids. Per germline, CDR1 SGHDN and CDR2 FVKESK. The CDR3 DNA is TGTGCCAGCCGCGAGGGAGCGAACACTGAAGCTTTCTTT. It encodes CASREGANTEAFF.

The chain recombines TRBV5-1 with TRBJ2-7, with TRBD1 as a possible D gene (6 bases). Trimming shortened V by 3 bases and J by 2 bases, and 12 bases separated the two germline ends. Germline values: CDR1 SGHRS, CDR2 YFSETQ. The CDR3 sequence is 14 residues long. For the CDR3, the DNA is TGCGCCAGCAGCTGGCAGGGACAAGCCTACGAGCAGTACTTC. Its translation is CASSWQGQAYEQYF. Full variable domain (remainder filled in from reference TRBV5-1 and TRBJ2-7): KAGVTQTPRYLIKTRGQQVTLSCSPISGHRSVSWYQQTPGQGLQFLFEYFSETQRNKGNFPGRFSGRQFSNSRSEMNVSTLELGDSALYLCASSWQGQAYEQYFGPGTRLTVT.

The chain recombines TRBV28 with TRBJ1-1, with 8 bases fitting TRBD1. Trimming removed 2 bases from V and 5 bases from J; junction bases left unmatched: 7. This CDR3 has 15 residues. Looked up from germline, CDR1 is MDHEN and CDR2 is SYDVKM. In DNA, the CDR3 is TGTGCCAGCAGTTTACCCGGACAGGGCGGTACTGAAGCTTTCTTT. This gives the protein CASSLPGQGGTEAFF. Together with reference TRBV28 and TRBJ1-1, the CDR3 gives the full variable domain: DVKVTQSSRYLVKRTGEKVFLECVQDMDHENMFWYRQDPGLGLRLIYFSYDVKMKEKGDIPEGYSVSREKKERFSLILESASTNQTSMYLCASSLPGQGGTEAFFGQGTRLTVV.

This chain joins TRBV28 and TRBJ1-5; D is unresolved. This CDR3 spans 13 amino acids. Germline V CDR1 and CDR2: MDHEN, SYDVKM. V was shortened by 5 bases and J by 5 bases, with 10 bases between the two germline ends. CDR3 sequence (DNA): TGTGCCAGCAGTCCACAGATCGATCAGCCCCAGCATTTT. Its protein product is CASSPQIDQPQHF.

The chain carries TRBV6-5 and TRBJ2-2, with TRBD1 as a possible D gene (6 bases). V was cut by 1 base and J by 6 bases, with 9 bases left in between. Germline V gives CDR1 MNHEY, CDR2 SVGAGI. The CDR3 length is 14 residues. CDR3 residues: CASSYYRDSGELFF. CDR3 sequence (DNA): TGTGCCAGCAGTTACTACAGGGATTCCGGGGAGCTGTTTTTT.

A single count supports this clone. The chain recombines TRBV10-2 with TRBJ2-1; the match to TRBD2 covers 11 bases. Looked up from germline, CDR1 is WSHSY and CDR2 is SAAADI. CDR3 size: 17 residues. With 0 bases clipped from V and 3 bases from J, the junction kept 4 bases outside the gene matches. The CDR3 loop reads CASSESTGLAVYNEQFF. The CDR3 DNA reads TGCGCCAGCAGTGAGTCCACGGGACTAGCGGTCTACAATGAGCAGTTCTTC.

The rearrangement joins TRBV7-2 to TRBJ2-5; TRBD2 agrees at 7 bases. CDR1 and CDR2 (germline): SGHTA, FQGNSA. This CDR3 comprises 15 residues. V lost 3 bases to trimming and J lost 5 bases; unmatched junction nucleotides: 9. The CDR3 region has the DNA TGTGCCAGCAGCTTCCAGCGGGGACCAGGGGAGACCCAGTACTTC. It specifies CASSFQRGPGETQYF. The full variable domain, completed using reference TRBV7-2 and TRBJ2-5, is GAGVSQSPSNKVTEKGKDVELRCDPISGHTALYWYRQSLGQGLEFLIYFQGNSAPDKSGLPSDRFSAERTGGSVSTLTIQRTQQEDSAVYLCASSFQRGPGETQYFGPGTRLLVL.

The chain joins TRBV19 to TRBJ2-2, with 8 bases that match TRBD1. This CDR3 is built from 16 residues. Trimming cost V 6 bases and J 1 base; bases outside gene matches: 7. CDR1 and CDR2 from the germline V gene are LNHDA and SQIVND (reference sequence). For the CDR3, the DNA is TGTGCCAGTAGCTTTGGACAGGGCTGGAACACCGGGGAGCTGTTTTTT. Protein sequence: CASSFGQGWNTGELFF.

The J gene is TRBJ1-2, the V gene TRBV19, with no clear D. This CDR3 comprises 14 residues. With 0 bases removed from V and 3 bases from J, the gap between germline ends came to 8 bases. From germline, CDR1 is LNHDA and CDR2 SQIVND (reference sequence). This CDR3 is CASSIEQEDYGYTF. CDR3 bases: TGTGCCAGTAGTATAGAGCAGGAGGACTATGGCTACACCTTC.

There are a few counts of this clone. The rearrangement uses TRBV2 and TRBJ1-5; 10 bases fit TRBD1. This CDR3 is 17 amino acids long. The V and J ends lost 1 base and 1 base, in that order; junction bases with no gene match: 4. Germline-derived CDR1 and CDR2 are SNHLY and FYNNEI. The CDR3 coding sequence is TGTGCCAGCAGTGAAGGAGACAGGGGGCTGAGCAATCAGCCCCAGCATTTT. Protein: CASSEGDRGLSNQPQHF.

This chain joins TRBV5-4 and TRBJ1-3, with D possibly TRBD1 on 5 matching bases. V lost 4 bases, J lost 1 base, and 18 bases lay in between. The CDR3 loop spans 17 amino acids. The germline V gene encodes CDR1 SGHNT and CDR2 YYREEE (reference sequence). The CDR3 loop is CASSRSGGEGSGNTIYF. In nucleotides, the CDR3 is TGTGCCAGCAGCCGATCGGGGGGGGAAGGTTCTGGAAACACCATATATTTT.

As DNA, the CDR3 is TGCGCCAGCAGCCAAGGAAGGACTAGTATTCGAGATACGCAGTATTTT. Amino acid sequence: CASSQGRTSIRDTQYF. V gene TRBV4-3 combines with J gene TRBJ2-3; TRBD2 matches 7 bases. J gave up 5 bases and V 1 base, and 9 bases lay outside the gene matches. The CDR3 spans 16 residues. CDR1 LGHNA and CDR2 YSLEER come from the germline V gene.